The present T cell receptor beta chain was sequenced within a study of blood T cell repertoires in COVID-19 (dated by TCRdb to 2019 to 2021). With respect to the entire study: Samples from collaborators originated in the United States, Italy and Spain and spanned both the acute and convalescent phases of COVID-19. The prospective study material was composed of cDNA or gDNA derived from T cells, B-cell-depleted T cells, or PBMCs. The dataset comprised deeply sampled blood TCRbeta repertoires from subjects exposed to, actively infected with, or recovered from COVID-19. The repertoires were released in a freely available public database intended as a resource for research on the immune response to SARS-CoV-2. The samples were drawn from two sources: the first 160 participants of the ongoing ImmuneRACE study, and about 1,300 subjects contributed by 6 global collaborators. The sample metadata nearly always contained a de-identified subject ID, COVID-19 status, age in years and sex. Where available, HLA class I and class II types were taken from metadata supplied by the sample provider and were not determined by assay-based typing.

TCRbeta CDR3 regions were amplified from genomic DNA using the immunoSEQ Assay, a bias-controlled multiplex PCR. As for the original processing: Within the assay, amplification of reference gene primers was used to estimate how many nucleated cells each sample contained. To quantify the absolute abundance of each unique TCRbeta CDR3 rearrangement, sequence reads were collapsed and filtered. For each sample, productive Simpson clonality was calculated by taking the square root of Simpson's diversity index across productive rearrangements. In its TCRdb copy, this immuneACCESS table keeps in-frame sequences only and misses some clones. Where compared with another copy, unresolved V genes explain less than half of these, and the others have no known cause. The DNA gave D and trimming, while V, J and clone size come from that table. The table for this sample lists approximately 68,000 clones; 65% to 85% of them were counted only once. The top ten clonotypes cover roughly a tenth of the sample.

V and J lose 2 bases and 1 base, and a span of 12 bases separates them. Including cysteine and phenylalanine, the CDR3 has 15 amino acids. The entry retains the CDR3 DNA only, 45 bases that are in frame from base 1. As encoded in the germline V gene (reference sequence), CDR1 is LGHDT while CDR2 is YNNKEL. Each collaborating institution followed its own protocols to collect whole blood in K2EDTA tubes. For TCRbeta analysis, collaborators shipped samples as frozen whole blood, isolated PBMCs, or DNA extracted from either of those sample types. In the case of this clone: No antigen is known for it. No base qualities exist here, and no much larger clone lies one base off it.

Paper-wide results and their limitations: Clinical and demographic metadata were provided uncurated, with the amount varying by source and participant.

The sample was peripheral blood. The receptor's source is a woman aged 45-65 years with acute or convalescent COVID-19. The chain couples TRBV3-1 (or the pseudogene TRBV3-2) to TRBJ2-7; tentative D gene TRBD1, with 6 bases matching. The bases are TGTGCCAGCAGCCAACTTGGGACATATTCCTACGAGCAGTACTTC. Its product reads: CASSQLGTYSYEQYF.